This is a list of T cell receptor beta chains from one sample in a study of beta chain features in type 1 diabetes. Repertoires were generated with immunoSEQ multiplex PCR, while TCRdb's copy carries only in-frame clones and drops some. This table holds under 200,000 clones, roughly 8% found once. Sequencing input: central memory CD4+ T cells from blood. These receptors originate from a man younger than 30 in good health. Each CDR3 is given with its conserved first and last residue. A D gene is named only where the DNA matches it firmly. The listing skips clone size in some rows; elsewhere it reads once, few, many or a size class.

d_gene,j_gene,v_gene,abundance,len,CDR3nt,CDR3aa
-,TRBJ2-7,TRBV30,-,11,TGTGCCTGGAGTGGAGAGGACAAGCAGTACTTC,CAWSGEDKQYF
-,TRBJ2-7,TRBV2,-,13,TGTGCCAGCAGTGTGGACAGTTTCTACGAGCAGTACTTC,CASSVDSFYEQYF
-,TRBJ2-6,TRBV7-3,few,16,TGTGCCAGCAGCTTAGCCGGGACAACTGGGGCCAACGTCCTGACTTTC,CASSLAGTTGANVLTF
TRBD1,TRBJ1-5,TRBV6-5,many,15,TGTGCCAGCAGTAACACAGGGGGCACAGATCAGCCCCAGCATTTT,CASSNTGGTDQPQHF
TRBD2,TRBJ2-1,TRBV4-3,-,17,TGCGCCAGCAGCCAAGACAGACTAGCGGGAGGGTCAAATGAGCAGTTCTTC,CASSQDRLAGGSNEQFF
-,TRBJ2-1,TRBV4-3,many,17,TGCGCCAGCAGCCCGACAGGGACTAGGGGAAACTACAATGAGCAGTTCTTC,CASSPTGTRGNYNEQFF
TRBD2,TRBJ2-3,TRBV11-2,many,13,TGTGCCAGCACCCAAACCGGGACTAGCGGCCAGTATTTT,CASTQTGTSGQYF
-,TRBJ1-4,TRBV19,few,13,TGTGCCAGTAGTAACACAGAAAATGAAAAACTGTTTTTT,CASSNTENEKLFF
TRBD1,TRBJ1-5,TRBV2,-,14,TGTGCCAGCAGGGGGGGGACAGGGGGGATGGCCCAGCATTTT,CASRGGTGGMAQHF
-,TRBJ2-7,TRBV2,-,15,TGTGCCAGCGGAGGGGGCAGCCTGATAGAATACGAGCAGTACTTC,CASGGGSLIEYEQYF
TRBD1,TRBJ1-1,TRBV9,few,17,TGTGCCAGCAGCGTAGCTGGTCGACAGGGGACGTACACTGAAGCTTTCTTT,CASSVAGRQGTYTEAFF
-,TRBJ1-3,TRBV28,-,15,TGTGCCAGCAGCAGCGGCTGGAACTCTGGAAACACCATATATTTT,CASSSGWNSGNTIYF
-,TRBJ2-7,TRBV25-1,-,14,TGTGCCAGCAGTGAGCGGGACGGAGCCTACGAGCAGTACTTC,CASSERDGAYEQYF
TRBD1,TRBJ1-4,TRBV30,-,13,TGTGCCACCACCGACAGGGTCCGCGAAAAACTGTTTTTT,CATTDRVREKLFF
-,TRBJ2-7,TRBV2,few,13,TGTGCCAGCAGTAAGGGGGAGAGGTACGAGCAGTACTTC,CASSKGERYEQYF
-,TRBJ2-1,TRBV4-2,few,16,TGTGCCAGCAGCCCCCGAGGTACGTCTAGTCGAAATGAGCAGTTCTTC,CASSPRGTSSRNEQFF
-,TRBJ1-5,TRBV6-6,-,15,TGTGCCAGCAGATCCCAGGGTACGAGCAATCAGCCCCAGCATTTT,CASRSQGTSNQPQHF
-,TRBJ2-7,TRBV30,many,13,TGTGCCTGGAGTGTACGTTACGGGGACGAGCAGTACTTC,CAWSVRYGDEQYF
-,TRBJ1-5,TRBV15,few,15,TGTGCCACCGGTCGAACCGACTATAGCAATCAGCCCCAGCATTTT,CATGRTDYSNQPQHF
TRBD1,TRBJ2-7,TRBV20-1,few,11,TGCAGTGCTGGACAGGGAAACGAGCAGTACTTC,CSAGQGNEQYF
TRBD1,TRBJ2-6,TRBV12-5,few,18,TGTGCTAGTGGTTTGGGGTGGACAGGGGGCTATGGGGCCAACGTCCTGACTTTC,CASGLGWTGGYGANVLTF
TRBD2,TRBJ2-1,TRBV2,few,15,TGTGCCAGCCAACCCCTAGCGGGGGCCTACAATGAGCAGTTCTTC,CASQPLAGAYNEQFF
TRBD1,TRBJ1-2,TRBV18,few,16,TGTGCCAGCTCACCTAATTCTCCGGGACAGCTCTATGGCTACACCTTC,CASSPNSPGQLYGYTF
-,TRBJ1-5,TRBV5-1,few,17,TGCGCCAGCAGCTTGGAAGGGTTCGGGGGTGGCAATCAGCCCCAGCATTTT,CASSLEGFGGGNQPQHF
-,TRBJ2-4,TRBV7-2,-,14,TGTGCCAGCAGCTTATTTGGGGGGAAGGACATTCAGTACTTC,CASSLFGGKDIQYF
TRBD1,TRBJ1-1,TRBV28,few,12,TGTGCCAGCAAGACAGGGGGCACTGAAGCTTTCTTT,CASKTGGTEAFF
-,TRBJ1-2,TRBV4-1,-,14,TGCGCCAGCAGCCAAGTTGGACAGCTCTATGGCTACACCTTC,CASSQVGQLYGYTF
-,TRBJ2-7,TRBV5-1,-,13,TGCGCCAGCAGTAACCCCAGCCGGGACGAGCAGTACTTC,CASSNPSRDEQYF
TRBD1,TRBJ1-2,TRBV5-6,-,11,TGTGCCAGCAGCTTACAGGGGACGGGCACCTTC,CASSLQGTGTF
-,TRBJ1-4,TRBV7-2,-,15,TGTGCCAGCAGCTTCCGTGGGGGGAGGTATGAAAAACTGTTTTTT,CASSFRGGRYEKLFF
-,TRBJ1-1,TRBV27,-,12,TGTGCCAGCAGTCCCCTACAGGGCCTAGCTTTCTTT,CASSPLQGLAFF
TRBD1,TRBJ1-4,TRBV5-6,few,17,TGTGCCAGCAGCTTAACACGAACAGGGGCCCCTAATGAAAAACTGTTTTTT,CASSLTRTGAPNEKLFF
TRBD1,TRBJ2-7,TRBV4-1,many,13,TGCGCCAGCAGCAGGACAGGATCCTACGAGCAGTACTTC,CASSRTGSYEQYF
-,TRBJ2-3,TRBV11-2,-,14,TGTGCCAGCAGCTTAGCGGGATACACAGATACGCAGTATTTT,CASSLAGYTDTQYF
-,TRBJ2-7,TRBV7-8,-,15,TGTGCCAGCAGCTTAGAAGGGGCCTTTCGACCCGAGCAGTACTTC,CASSLEGAFRPEQYF
-,TRBJ2-3,TRBV6-6,-,14,TGTGCCAGCAGAGCCACAGGGGGGGCAGATACGCAGTATTTT,CASRATGGADTQYF
TRBD1,TRBJ2-5,TRBV5-4,-,16,TGTGCCAGCAGCTTGGATGGGACAGGTCCGCAAGAGACCCAGTACTTC,CASSLDGTGPQETQYF
TRBD1,TRBJ1-4,TRBV30,few,15,TGTGCCTGGAACAAACCGACAGGGGGAAAGGAAAAACTGTTTTTT,CAWNKPTGGKEKLFF